Shown below are 8 T cell receptor beta chains from a single sample sequenced in a study of beta chain features in type 1 diabetes. Expressed TCRB transcripts were sequenced, since all the RNA that had been isolated was reverse transcribed. The protocol was immunoSEQ multiplex PCR, while the TCRdb copy is restricted to in-frame clones and leaves out a portion. The table lists 300,000 to 350,000 clones, roughly 8% of them singletons, with around 0.44% in the top ten. Sequenced: central memory CD4+ T cells from blood. These receptor sequences come from a woman aged 18 to 35 in good health.

This clone was detected a few times. The chain has TRBV18 and TRBJ2-7, with TRBD1 matching over 7 bases. There are 12 residues in the CDR3. Germline V gene sequence: CDR1 KGHSH, CDR2 LQKENI. The J segment lost 6 bases and the V segment lost 5 bases, leaving 4 bases of the junction unmatched. The CDR3 region is CASSSTGLEQYF. CDR3 in DNA: TGTGCCAGCTCATCGACAGGGCTCGAGCAGTACTTC.

The sample holds a few counts of this clone. The genes are TRBV5-1 and TRBJ1-2, with 9 bases matching TRBD1. The CDR3 totals 14 residues. J gave up 2 bases and V 9 bases, and 8 bases lay outside the gene matches. Germline-derived CDR1 and CDR2 are SGHRS and YFSETQ. For the CDR3, the DNA is TGCGCCACGAACACCGGGACAGGGAACTATGGCTACACCTTC. This encodes CATNTGTGNYGYTF.

This clone has only a few counts. The rearrangement uses TRBV6-1 and TRBJ2-7; D may correspond to TRBD1 or TRBD2 (6 bases each). The CDR3 is 15 amino acids. Trimming cost V 4 bases and J 6 bases, with 19 bases left between them. Germline V CDR1 and CDR2: MNHNS, SASEGT. This chain's CDR3 is CASSGEDRGGGEQYF. CDR3 DNA: TGTGCCAGCAGTGGAGAGGACCGAGGGGGAGGCGAGCAGTACTTC.

V is TRBV7-2 and J is TRBJ2-5, with 11 bases fitting TRBD2. Trimming at V came to 6 bases and at J to 4 bases, leaving 4 bases not matched to a gene. This CDR3 contains 14 residues. CDR1 is SGHTA, CDR2 FQGNSA, per germline. This CDR3 reads CASRSLAGVETQYF. The CDR3 DNA sequence: TGTGCCAGCAGGTCACTAGCGGGAGTAGAGACCCAGTACTTC. Full variable domain (missing parts from reference TRBV7-2 and TRBJ2-5): GAGVSQSPSNKVTEKGKDVELRCDPISGHTALYWYRQSLGQGLEFLIYFQGNSAPDKSGLPSDRFSAERTGGSVSTLTIQRTQQEDSAVYLCASRSLAGVETQYFGPGTRLLVL.

The gene calls are TRBV10-3 and TRBJ2-2, with 10 bases that match TRBD2. Trimming cost V 3 bases and J 6 bases; bases outside gene matches: 4. CDR3 size: 15 residues. CDR1 ENHRY and CDR2 SYGVKD come from the germline V gene. CDR3 in DNA: TGTGCCATCAGTGAACTAGCGGGAACCGCCGGGGAGCTGTTTTTT. Translating gives CAISELAGTAGELFF.

The chain recombines TRBV10-3 with TRBJ2-4; D might be TRBD1 (5 bases). Germline V CDR1 and CDR2: ENHRY, SYGVKD. Trimming pared 7 bases from V and 0 bases from J, leaving 10 bases between. This CDR3 is built from 14 residues. CDR3 DNA sequence: TGTGCCATCAAAAGCCAGGGAGCCAAAAACATTCAGTACTTC. Translated: CAIKSQGAKNIQYF.

This clone was seen a few times. The same CDR3 also results from other DNA sequences found in this sample. The chain couples TRBV7-9 to TRBJ2-3; possible D gene TRBD2, 5 bases. V gave up 6 bases and J gave up 6 bases, with 10 bases separating them. This CDR3 has 12 amino acids. Germline loops: CDR1 SEHNR, CDR2 FQNEAQ (reference sequence). CDR3 DNA: TGTGCCAGCAGTTCCACGGGGGATACGCAGTATTTT. This translates into CASSSTGDTQYF.

In this sample, this clone turned up once. At one end, the junction sequence differs from germline, possibly due to a read error. V and J are TRBV5-1 and TRBJ2-3; D not certain. The CDR3 has 15 amino acids. Looked up from germline, CDR1 is SGHRS and CDR2 is YFSETQ. In DNA, the CDR3 is TGTGCCAGCAGCCAATTTTCCAGGAGCACAGATACGCAGTATTTT. Its translation: CASSQFSRSTDTQYF. Variable domain in full (rest from reference TRBV5-1 and TRBJ2-3): KAGVTQTPRYLIKTRGQQVTLSCSPISGHRSVSWYQQTPGQGLQFLFEYFSETQRNKGNFPGRFSGRQFSNSRSEMNVSTLELGDSALYLCASSQFSRSTDTQYFGPGTRLTVL.